A selection of T cell receptor beta chains follows, all from one sample in a study of cytomegalovirus exposure and HLA in healthy donors. Profiling relied on immunoSEQ multiplex PCR, and the TCRdb table lists in-frame clones only, not all of them. The sample yields approximately 150,000 clones, 77% seen once. The sample was PBMCs. The origin of the receptors is a woman between 35 and 50 years old in good health and CMV-seropositive. Each CDR3 is given with its conserved first and last residue. The order of the fields is clone size, J gene, D gene, V gene, CDR3 protein, CDR3 DNA. D genes are given only for firm matches. The size of a clone is reported for some rows only, either as once, few or many, or as a class for expanded clones.

abundance: -
j_gene: TRBJ1-5
d_gene: -
v_gene: TRBV5-1
CDR3aa: CASSPDNYVNRPQHF
CDR3nt: TGCGCCAGCAGCCCGGACAACTATGTCAATCGGCCCCAGCATTTT

abundance: -
j_gene: TRBJ2-7
d_gene: TRBD2
v_gene: TRBV5-4
CDR3aa: CASSLGPTSGGQYF
CDR3nt: TGTGCCAGCAGCTTAGGCCCGACTAGCGGGGGGCAGTACTTC

abundance: -
j_gene: TRBJ1-1
d_gene: -
v_gene: TRBV19
CDR3aa: CASSPQGYRRAFF
CDR3nt: TGTGCCAGTAGTCCGCAGGGCTACCGGCGAGCTTTCTTT

abundance: -
j_gene: TRBJ1-1
d_gene: TRBD1
v_gene: TRBV30
CDR3aa: CALDRRFTEAFF
CDR3nt: TGTGCCTTGGACAGGAGATTCACTGAAGCTTTCTTT

abundance: -
j_gene: TRBJ1-3
d_gene: TRBD1
v_gene: TRBV28
CDR3aa: CASRQGGTGGNSGNTIYF
CDR3nt: TGTGCCAGCCGACAGGGGGGGACAGGGGGAAACTCTGGAAACACCATATATTTT

abundance: -
j_gene: TRBJ2-7
d_gene: -
v_gene: TRBV5-3
CDR3aa: CARTRRGGAEQYF
CDR3nt: TGTGCCAGAACCCGGAGAGGGGGGGCCGAGCAGTACTTC

abundance: -
j_gene: TRBJ2-7
d_gene: TRBD2
v_gene: TRBV2
CDR3aa: CASSSSGRAYEQYF
CDR3nt: TGTGCCAGCAGCTCTAGCGGGAGGGCCTACGAGCAGTACTTC

abundance: -
j_gene: TRBJ2-1
d_gene: -
v_gene: TRBV21-1
CDR3aa: CASSKGGLASHNEQFF
CDR3nt: TGTGCCAGCAGCAAAGGCGGACTAGCATCTCACAATGAGCAGTTCTTC

abundance: -
j_gene: TRBJ1-3
d_gene: -
v_gene: TRBV4-3
CDR3aa: CASSQVGAGNTIYF
CDR3nt: TGCGCCAGCAGCCAAGTAGGGGCTGGAAACACCATATATTTT

abundance: -
j_gene: TRBJ2-1
d_gene: TRBD2
v_gene: TRBV6-6
CDR3aa: CASIPTSAINEQFF
CDR3nt: TGTGCCAGCATTCCCACTAGCGCCATCAATGAGCAGTTCTTC

abundance: -
j_gene: TRBJ2-5
d_gene: TRBD1
v_gene: TRBV7-2
CDR3aa: CASSLYRGQETQYF
CDR3nt: TGTGCCAGCAGCTTGTACAGGGGCCAAGAGACCCAGTACTTC

abundance: -
j_gene: TRBJ1-3
d_gene: -
v_gene: TRBV4-3
CDR3aa: CASSQGVAGAISGNTIYF
CDR3nt: TGCGCCAGCAGCCAAGGGGTCGCAGGGGCGATCTCTGGAAACACCATATATTTT

abundance: -
j_gene: TRBJ1-5
d_gene: -
v_gene: TRBV19
CDR3aa: CASSSYPPRAGQPQHF
CDR3nt: TGTGCCAGTAGTTCATACCCCCCCAGGGCTGGTCAGCCCCAGCATTTT

abundance: -
j_gene: TRBJ1-2
d_gene: -
v_gene: TRBV28
CDR3aa: CASSLGGNYGYTF
CDR3nt: TGTGCCAGCAGTTTAGGAGGGAACTATGGCTACACCTTC

abundance: -
j_gene: TRBJ1-4
d_gene: -
v_gene: TRBV10-1
CDR3aa: CASSDGTTNEKLFF
CDR3nt: TGCGCCAGCAGTGACGGGACAACTAATGAAAAACTGTTTTTT

abundance: -
j_gene: TRBJ1-2
d_gene: -
v_gene: TRBV10-1
CDR3aa: CASSPAFGGGYTF
CDR3nt: TGCGCCAGCAGTCCGGCGTTTGGGGGCGGCTACACCTTC

abundance: -
j_gene: TRBJ2-1
d_gene: -
v_gene: TRBV28
CDR3aa: CASSLSGANEQFF
CDR3nt: TGTGCCAGCAGTTTAAGTGGGGCCAATGAGCAGTTCTTC

abundance: -
j_gene: TRBJ1-2
d_gene: TRBD1
v_gene: TRBV4-3
CDR3aa: CASSAGQGDGYTF
CDR3nt: TGCGCCAGCAGCGCAGGACAGGGCGATGGCTACACCTTC

abundance: -
j_gene: TRBJ2-3
d_gene: -
v_gene: TRBV5-1
CDR3aa: CASSLDSRLLTDTQYF
CDR3nt: TGCGCCAGCAGCCTAGACTCCCGACTCCTCACAGATACGCAGTATTTT

abundance: -
j_gene: TRBJ1-1
d_gene: -
v_gene: TRBV2
CDR3aa: CASSEGMMNTEAFF
CDR3nt: TGTGCCAGCAGTGAGGGCATGATGAACACTGAAGCTTTCTTT

abundance: -
j_gene: TRBJ1-1
d_gene: -
v_gene: TRBV28
CDR3aa: CASSLWGGTTEAFF
CDR3nt: TGTGCCAGCAGTTTATGGGGGGGGACCACTGAAGCTTTCTTT

abundance: once
j_gene: TRBJ2-1
d_gene: TRBD1
v_gene: TRBV5-6
CDR3aa: CASSSDRGYNEQFF
CDR3nt: TGTGCCAGCAGCTCAGACAGGGGCTACAATGAGCAGTTCTTC

abundance: -
j_gene: TRBJ1-4
d_gene: TRBD1
v_gene: TRBV7-6
CDR3aa: CASSTQGVPGNEKLFF
CDR3nt: TGTGCCAGCAGCACACAGGGGGTCCCAGGGAATGAAAAACTGTTTTTT

abundance: -
j_gene: TRBJ1-4
d_gene: TRBD1
v_gene: TRBV5-8
CDR3aa: CASGFPRQGREKLFF
CDR3nt: TGTGCCAGCGGATTTCCGCGACAGGGACGGGAAAAACTGTTTTTT

abundance: -
j_gene: TRBJ1-1
d_gene: -
v_gene: TRBV2
CDR3aa: CASSDALDTEAFF
CDR3nt: TGTGCCAGCAGTGATGCACTGGACACTGAAGCTTTCTTT

abundance: -
j_gene: TRBJ1-2
d_gene: -
v_gene: TRBV30
CDR3aa: CAWSTASGYTF
CDR3nt: TGTGCCTGGAGTACAGCCAGTGGCTACACCTTC

abundance: -
j_gene: TRBJ1-1
d_gene: -
v_gene: TRBV6-1
CDR3aa: CASGREVNTEAFF
CDR3nt: TGTGCCAGCGGAAGGGAGGTGAACACTGAAGCTTTCTTT

abundance: -
j_gene: TRBJ1-2
d_gene: TRBD1
v_gene: TRBV5-4
CDR3aa: CASSWGQGASNYGYTF
CDR3nt: TGTGCCAGCAGCTGGGGACAGGGGGCCTCTAACTATGGCTACACCTTC

abundance: -
j_gene: TRBJ1-1
d_gene: -
v_gene: TRBV27
CDR3aa: CASSWRMNTEAFF
CDR3nt: TGTGCCAGCAGTTGGCGGATGAACACTGAAGCTTTCTTT

abundance: -
j_gene: TRBJ2-4
d_gene: TRBD1
v_gene: TRBV29-1
CDR3aa: CSVATGGNIQYF
CDR3nt: TGCAGCGTCGCAACAGGGGGGAACATTCAGTACTTC

abundance: -
j_gene: TRBJ2-3
d_gene: TRBD1
v_gene: TRBV7-6
CDR3aa: CASSQPGQGATDTQYF
CDR3nt: TGTGCCAGCAGCCAGCCGGGACAGGGGGCTACAGATACGCAGTATTTT

abundance: -
j_gene: TRBJ1-5
d_gene: TRBD1
v_gene: TRBV2
CDR3aa: CASGTANQPQHF
CDR3nt: TGTGCCAGCGGGACAGCTAATCAGCCCCAGCATTTT

abundance: -
j_gene: TRBJ2-7
d_gene: TRBD2
v_gene: TRBV18
CDR3aa: CASSFDPGGGGEQYF
CDR3nt: TGTGCCAGCTCCTTCGATCCGGGGGGAGGAGGCGAGCAGTACTTC

abundance: -
j_gene: TRBJ2-1
d_gene: TRBD1
v_gene: TRBV19
CDR3aa: CASSWGQSNEQFF
CDR3nt: TGTGCCAGTAGTTGGGGACAGAGCAATGAGCAGTTCTTC

abundance: few
j_gene: TRBJ2-5
d_gene: -
v_gene: TRBV20-1
CDR3aa: CSTQPGETQYF
CDR3nt: TGCAGTACTCAACCCGGGGAGACCCAGTACTTC

abundance: few
j_gene: TRBJ1-2
d_gene: -
v_gene: TRBV7-9
CDR3aa: CASSRSGGMNYGYTF
CDR3nt: TGTGCCAGCAGCCGAAGTGGAGGGATGAACTATGGCTACACCTTC

abundance: -
j_gene: TRBJ2-5
d_gene: TRBD1
v_gene: TRBV2
CDR3aa: CASTSGGWETQYF
CDR3nt: TGTGCCAGCACCTCAGGGGGCTGGGAGACCCAGTACTTC

abundance: -
j_gene: TRBJ1-2
d_gene: TRBD1
v_gene: TRBV7-9
CDR3aa: CASSWTGMDGYTF
CDR3nt: TGTGCCAGCAGCTGGACAGGGATGGATGGCTACACCTTC

abundance: -
j_gene: TRBJ2-7
d_gene: TRBD2
v_gene: TRBV4-3
CDR3aa: CASSQVREGLAGGRSPYEQYF
CDR3nt: TGCGCCAGCAGCCAAGTCAGGGAGGGACTAGCGGGAGGGCGAAGCCCCTACGAGCAGTACTTC

abundance: -
j_gene: TRBJ2-5
d_gene: -
v_gene: TRBV20-1
CDR3aa: CSALLETQYF
CDR3nt: TGCAGTGCTCTACTCGAGACCCAGTACTTC

abundance: -
j_gene: TRBJ1-4
d_gene: TRBD1
v_gene: TRBV7-9
CDR3aa: CSSTRQGEKLFF
CDR3nt: TGTTCCAGCACCCGACAGGGAGAAAAACTGTTTTTT

abundance: -
j_gene: TRBJ2-3
d_gene: -
v_gene: TRBV4-1
CDR3aa: CASSPGGSTDTQYF
CDR3nt: TGCGCCAGCAGCCCCGGGGGTAGCACAGATACGCAGTATTTT

abundance: -
j_gene: TRBJ1-2
d_gene: -
v_gene: TRBV29-1
CDR3aa: CSVETRGLYGYTF
CDR3nt: TGCAGCGTTGAAACCCGCGGCCTTTATGGCTACACCTTC

abundance: -
j_gene: TRBJ2-3
d_gene: TRBD2
v_gene: TRBV2
CDR3aa: CASSVRTSGTDTQYF
CDR3nt: TGTGCCAGCAGTGTTCGGACTAGCGGGACAGATACGCAGTATTTT

abundance: -
j_gene: TRBJ2-2
d_gene: -
v_gene: TRBV19
CDR3aa: CASSSGVAGELFF
CDR3nt: TGTGCCAGTAGTTCCGGGGTGGCCGGGGAGCTGTTTTTT

abundance: few
j_gene: TRBJ2-1
d_gene: TRBD2
v_gene: TRBV10-1
CDR3aa: CATGLAGANEQFF
CDR3nt: TGCGCCACAGGACTAGCGGGAGCGAATGAGCAGTTCTTC

abundance: -
j_gene: TRBJ2-2
d_gene: -
v_gene: TRBV7-9
CDR3aa: CASRTRTGELFF
CDR3nt: TGTGCCAGCAGAACGAGGACTGGGGAGCTGTTTTTT

abundance: many
j_gene: TRBJ1-1
d_gene: -
v_gene: TRBV10-3
CDR3aa: CAISSTGGGMNTEAFF
CDR3nt: TGTGCCATCAGCTCGACAGGAGGTGGCATGAACACTGAAGCTTTCTTT